Here is one TCR beta chain with its context. Assay used: immunoSEQ multiplex PCR; TCRdb lists only in-frame clones, some missing. The sample consists of 70,000 or so clones, about 92% of them appearing once. This entry belongs to a study of OX40 agonist ivuxolimab in advanced cancers. The CDR3 has 13 residues. CDR1 MNHNY and CDR2 SVGAGI come from the germline V gene (reference sequence). V gave up 7 bases and J gave up 5 bases, with 14 bases separating them. The source of this sequence is an adult with an advanced solid tumor such as melanoma, head and neck, liver or kidney cancer. The specimen was CD4+ or CD8+ T cells sorted from blood, collected in a trial of the OX40 agonist ivuxolimab. V gene TRBV6-6 combines with J gene TRBJ1-2, with D maybe TRBD1 (5 bases). The CDR3 DNA reads TGTGCCAGCAACCCTGGGACGACTTATGGCTACACCTTC. This encodes CASNPGTTYGYTF.